This TCR beta chain emerged from a study of blood T cell repertoires in COVID-19. Whole-study context: Acute-phase and convalescent COVID-19 samples originated in the United States, Italy and Spain. T cells, B-cell-depleted T cells, or PBMCs provided the cDNA or gDNA that served as material.

Original processing methods: Reference gene primer amplification yielded estimated nucleated cell counts. Clones were read by immunoSEQ multiplex PCR, and TCRdb kept only the in-frame ones, dropping some. Clone size and V and J calls were adopted from that table, with D and trimming inferred from the DNA. The sample has about 70,000 clones; about nine tenths are singletons. This CDR3 spans 14 amino acids. With 1 base removed from V and 5 bases from J, the gap between germline ends came to 11 bases. Germline V gene data show CDR1 as LGHDT and CDR2 as YNNKEL (reference sequence). Sequenced material: peripheral blood. This clonotype originated in a woman younger than 35 with acute or convalescent COVID-19. The chain combines TRBV3-1 (or the pseudogene TRBV3-2) with TRBJ2-5; D might be TRBD1 (6 bases). The CDR3 reads CASSQGWGQETQYF. The CDR3, as DNA: TGTGCCAGCAGCCAAGGGTGGGGGCAGGAGACCCAGTACTTC.